This T cell receptor (beta chain) was identified in a study of monozygotic twins with inflammatory bowel disease. Notes on the study in general: Fewer shared clonotypes with others were found in IBD patients than in healthy twins, especially with disease activity.

This CDR3 spans 14 amino acids. CDR1 is MNHEY and CDR2 is SVGEGT in the germline V gene. TCR libraries each used around 3,300 ng of total RNA. For each CDR3 protein, TCRdb gives one entry from its re-call of the 5' RACE reads, without DNA. The table lists under 350,000 distinct CDR3 sequences. In regard to this clonotype: As yet, its antigen is unknown.

Sequencing was carried out using blood. The sequence derives from a human donor with ulcerative colitis or Crohn's disease, or a healthy co-twin of an affected twin (not recorded which). The chain recombines TRBV6-2 or TRBV6-3 with TRBJ2-3. This CDR3 reads CASSRFGSTDTQYF.